This TCR beta chain was sequenced in a study of cytomegalovirus exposure and HLA in healthy donors. PCR primers comprised 60 Vbeta and 13 Jbeta primers. Clones were sequenced by immunoSEQ multiplex PCR, and TCRdb holds only the in-frame ones, with some missing. The sample lists fewer than 200,000 clones, around 81% occurring once. With respect to this clone: The antigen remains unidentified.

V was cut by 2 bases and J by 6 bases, with 22 bases left in between. The length of the CDR3 is 17 residues. Findings and limits, study-wide: Cytomegalovirus association was listed for 150 or so TCR beta chains.

Sequenced input: PBMCs. The chain links TRBV6-7 to TRBJ1-2; D may be TRBD1 (5 bases). TRBV6-7 is designated an ORF whose function remains uncertain. The source is a man between 35 and 55 years old in good health and CMV-seronegative. For the CDR3, the DNA is TGTGCCAGCAGTTACCAACACCTAATGGACAAGAAGAATGGCTACACCTTC. It is translated as CASSYQHLMDKKNGYTF.